Following are 30 T cell receptor beta chains from one sample sequenced in a study of early T cells in non-severe SARS-CoV-2 infection. One entry per CDR3 protein, called by TCRdb with MiXCR from the 5' RACE reads. The profile shows tens of thousands of distinct CDR3 sequences, approximately 9.2% of them singletons. The sample consisted of whole blood, taken at baseline. These receptors all come from an adult who was a healthcare worker with PCR-confirmed SARS-CoV-2 infection or an uninfected control (not recorded which).

The genes are TRBV7-2 and TRBJ2-1; D is undetermined. Germline assignment: CDR1 SGHTA and CDR2 FQGNSA. The CDR3 has 16 residues. The V end was cut by 2 bases, the J end by 5 bases, with 16 bases between. Here the CDR3 reads CASSLSKGRVNNEQFF. The CDR3, as DNA: TGTGCCAGCAGCTTAAGTAAGGGCCGGGTAAACAATGAGCAGTTCTTC.

This clonotype was counted only a few times. The J gene is TRBJ2-3, the V gene TRBV11-1; D unclear. The germline V and J ends were trimmed by 6 bases and 6 bases, with 13 bases remaining between them. CDR3 size: 13 residues. Germline-derived CDR1 and CDR2 are SGHAT and FQDESV (reference sequence). CDR3 residues: CASSLPTSDTQYF. The CDR3 DNA follows: TGTGCCAGCAGTCTCCCCACGTCCGATACGCAGTATTTT. The whole variable domain, filled in from reference TRBV11-1 and TRBJ2-3, reads EAEVAQSPRYKITEKSQAVAFWCDPISGHATLYWYRQILGQGPELLVQFQDESVVDDSQLPKDRFSAERLKGVDSTLKIQPAELGDSAMYLCASSLPTSDTQYFGPGTRLTVL.

This clonotype showed up many times. The V gene is TRBV4-3, the J gene TRBJ2-7; no definite D call. The CDR3 is 13 residues long. Germline lookup yields CDR1 LGHNA and CDR2 YSLEER. V lost 0 bases and J lost 2, with 5 bases in between. CDR3 coding DNA: TGCGCCAGCAGCCAAGATCACCCCTACGAGCAGTACTTC. Encoded protein: CASSQDHPYEQYF.

A few counts support this clonotype. This chain connects TRBV7-9 to TRBJ1-6; TRBD1 matches at 10 bases. Trimming took 2 bases from V and 6 from J; bases not matched to a gene: 1. The CDR3 extends over 15 amino acids. Germline-derived CDR1 and CDR2 are SEHNR and FQNEAQ (reference sequence). CDR3 bases: TGTGCCAGCAGCTTACGGACAGGGGGTAATTCACCCCTCCACTTT. Translating gives CASSLRTGGNSPLHF.

The CDR3 spells CSATNPGGYEQFF. Written as DNA, the CDR3 is TGCAGTGCTACCAACCCGGGGGGCTATGAGCAGTTCTTC. The V and J genes are TRBV20-1 and TRBJ2-1, with a weak D call TRBD2 (7 bases). This CDR3 has 13 residues. V gave up 4 bases and J gave up 8 bases, with 15 bases separating them. CDR1 is DFQATT and CDR2 is SNEGSKA in the germline V gene (reference sequence).

This clonotype was seen ten or more times. This rearrangement joins TRBV7-3 to TRBJ2-1; 8 bases align to TRBD2. V shed 5 bases, J shed 4 bases, and the junction held 10 bases outside the gene matches. The CDR3 is 16 amino acids. CDR1 SGHTA and CDR2 FQGTGA come from the germline V gene. CDR3 region: CASSPPGSGTYNEQFF. Written as DNA, the CDR3 is TGTGCCAGCAGCCCTCCGGGTAGCGGGACGTACAATGAGCAGTTCTTC.

In this sample, this clonotype turned up many times. The gene calls are TRBV7-3 and TRBJ2-3, with TRBD1 matching over 7 bases. Germline lookup yields CDR1 SGHTA and CDR2 FQGTGA. Germline trimming cut 2 bases from V and 5 bases from J; bases unmatched to any gene: 7. The CDR3 has 15 residues. This CDR3 is CASSLGQGDGDTQYF. The CDR3 coding sequence is TGTGCCAGCAGCTTAGGGCAGGGGGATGGAGATACGCAGTATTTT.

This clonotype occurred a few times. The chain combines TRBV10-3 with TRBJ1-2; D perhaps matches TRBD1 (6 bases). With 7 bases removed from V and 4 bases from J, the gap between germline ends came to 16 bases. Germline loops: CDR1 ENHRY, CDR2 SYGVKD. This CDR3 has 14 amino acids. The CDR3 spells CAIKAEGGSYGYTF. The CDR3 DNA reads TGTGCCATCAAAGCTGAGGGGGGGAGCTATGGCTACACCTTC.

The chain employs TRBV5-4 and TRBJ2-1; TRBD2 matches at 12 bases. CDR3 length: 16 amino acids. The V segment lost 4 bases and the J segment 0 bases; nucleotides outside the gene matches: 2. Looked up from germline, CDR1 is SGHNT and CDR2 is YYREEE (reference sequence). The CDR3 bases are TGTGCCAGCAGCCCGACTAGCGGGAGCTCCTACAATGAGCAGTTCTTC. Protein product: CASSPTSGSSYNEQFF.

Regarding this clonotype: One end of the junction is discordant with germline, which a read error may explain. V and J are TRBV30 and TRBJ2-5; TRBD1 agrees at 10 bases. CDR1 is GTSNPN and CDR2 is SVGIG in the germline V gene (reference sequence). The CDR3 covers 14 residues. CDR3 bases: TGTGCCTGGAGCCTAGACAGGGGGCAAGAGACCCAGTACTTT. Amino acid sequence: CAWSLDRGQETQYF.

This clonotype has ten or more counts. This chain connects TRBV18 to TRBJ1-2; weak D call: TRBD1 (5 bases). The CDR3 covers 14 residues. Germline CDR1 is KGHSH and CDR2 is LQKENI. With 3 bases removed from V and 7 bases from J, the gap between germline ends came to 15 bases. CDR3 protein: CASSPDIQGSGYTF. The CDR3 DNA reads TGTGCCAGCTCACCGGACATCCAGGGTAGTGGCTACACCTTC. The complete variable domain, with remaining parts taken from reference TRBV18 and TRBJ1-2, reads NAGVMQNPRHLVRRRGQEARLRCSPMKGHSHVYWYRQLPEEGLKFMVYLQKENIIDESGMPKERFSAEFPKEGPSILRIQQVVRGDSAAYFCASSPDIQGSGYTFGSGTRLTVV.

Comments on this clonotype: Relative to the germline gene, one junction end is altered; a read error may explain this. The chain couples TRBV18 to TRBJ1-1, with D unresolved. Germline CDR1 is KGHSH and CDR2 is LQKENI. The CDR3 consists of 13 residues. Written as DNA, the CDR3 is TGTGCCAGCTCACCGGAACAGAACACTGAAGTTTTCTTT. This gives the protein CASSPEQNTEVFF.

By share, this clonotype counts as medium-sized. The rearrangement links TRBV10-2 to TRBJ1-1; 7 nucleotides agree with TRBD1. Germline V gene lookup returns CDR1 WSHSY and CDR2 SAAADI. This CDR3 has 15 residues. J gave up 3 bases and V 5 bases, and 9 bases lay outside the gene matches. CDR3 amino acids: CASSFGDSWDTEAFF. CDR3 DNA sequence: TGCGCCAGCAGTTTTGGGGACAGTTGGGACACTGAAGCTTTCTTT.

The chain joins TRBV24-1 to TRBJ2-2; D may be TRBD2 (6 bases). With 6 bases removed from V and 1 base from J, the gap between germline ends came to 11 bases. The CDR3 extends over 15 amino acids. CDR1 KGHDR and CDR2 SFDVKD come from the germline V gene. The CDR3 loop is CATSRRSGNTGELFF. DNA for the CDR3: TGTGCCACCAGTCGACGTAGCGGGAACACCGGGGAGCTGTTTTTT.

V is TRBV6-6 and J is TRBJ1-1; the D is unclear. The germline V gene has CDR1 MNHNY and CDR2 SVGAGI (reference sequence). V dropped 5 bases and J dropped 10 bases, with 11 bases sitting between them. The CDR3 contains 11 residues. This CDR3 reads CASSVGPRAFF. The DNA for the CDR3 is TGTGCCAGCAGTGTAGGACCCAGAGCTTTCTTT.

This rearrangement joins TRBV29-1 to TRBJ2-2; D is undetermined. V was clipped by 4 bases and J by 1 base, with 10 bases between them. This CDR3 has 14 residues. Germline CDR1 reads SQVTM; CDR2 reads ANQGSEA. The CDR3 DNA sequence: TGCAGCGTTGCGTCCGCAAGGAACACCGGGGAGCTGTTTTTT. Translated, it gives CSVASARNTGELFF.

This clonotype was picked up many times. This chain connects TRBV30 to TRBJ1-1; tentative D call: TRBD1 (5 bases). With 0 bases removed from V and 5 bases from J, the gap between germline ends came to 10 bases. Germline V gene lookup returns CDR1 GTSNPN and CDR2 SVGIG (reference sequence). The CDR3 is made up of 13 amino acids. The CDR3 bases are TGTGCCTGGAGTGTCTACGGGGGAACTGAAGCTTTCTTT. It encodes CAWSVYGGTEAFF. The full variable domain, in which reference TRBV30 and TRBJ1-1 provide the parts outside the CDR3, is SQTIHQWPATLVQPVGSPLSLECTVEGTSNPNLYWYRQAAGRGLQLLFYSVGIGQISSEVPQNLSASRPQDRQFILSSKKLLLSDSGFYLCAWSVYGGTEAFFGQGTRLTVV.

V gene TRBV10-3 combines with J gene TRBJ1-1, with D perhaps TRBD1 (5 bases). Germline V CDR1 and CDR2: ENHRY, SYGVKD. CDR3 length: 13 amino acids. V shed 9 bases and J shed 3 bases, with 14 bases lying between them. This chain's CDR3 is CAIRWQGDTEAFF. CDR3 DNA: TGTGCCATTAGATGGCAAGGGGACACTGAAGCTTTCTTT.

The sample holds many counts of this clonotype. This rearrangement joins TRBV7-3 to TRBJ2-2, with TRBD2 identical over 14 bases. After removal of 5 bases from V and 5 bases from J, the junction contained 4 bases not matched to a gene. Germline loops: CDR1 SGHTA, CDR2 FQGTGA. The CDR3 consists of 16 residues. The CDR3 reads CASSPRLAGGTGELFF. The CDR3 nucleotides are TGTGCCAGCAGCCCCCGACTAGCGGGAGGGACCGGGGAGCTGTTTTTT. Complete variable domain (other parts from reference TRBV7-3 and TRBJ2-2): GAGVSQTPSNKVTEKGKYVELRCDPISGHTALYWYRQSLGQGPEFLIYFQGTGAADDSGLPNDRFFAVRPEGSVSTLKIQRTERGDSAVYLCASSPRLAGGTGELFFGEGSRLTVL.

V usage is TRBV5-4 and J usage is TRBJ2-7; D not resolved. Between the trimmed V and J ends, which lost 1 base and 0 bases, there was a span of 8 bases. This CDR3 comprises 14 residues. Germline CDR1 SGHNT, CDR2 YYREEE (reference sequence). The CDR3 spells CASSLPGSSYEQYF. The CDR3, as DNA: TGTGCCAGCAGCTTGCCCGGCAGCTCCTACGAGCAGTACTTC. Based on the CDR3 plus reference TRBV5-4 and TRBJ2-7, the full variable domain is ETGVTQSPTHLIKTRGQQVTLRCSSQSGHNTVSWYQQALGQGPQFIFQYYREEENGRGNFPPRFSGLQFPNYSSELNVNALELDDSALYLCASSLPGSSYEQYFGPGTRLTVT.

This clonotype showed up many times. The chain uses TRBV6-2 or TRBV6-3 and TRBJ2-7, with D perhaps matching TRBD1 (6 bases). Germline CDR1 reads MNHEY; CDR2 reads SVGEGT. The V and J ends lost 8 bases and 0 bases respectively, with 14 bases between them. This CDR3 region has 14 residues. DNA for the CDR3: TGTGCCAGCGTGGCTCAGGGGAGCTCCTACGAGCAGTACTTC. Residues: CASVAQGSSYEQYF.

This clonotype was detected only a few times. The chain couples TRBV12-3 or TRBV12-4 to TRBJ2-4; D uncertain. CDR3 length equals 15 residues. The V end was cut by 0 bases, the J end by 7 bases, with 13 bases between. CDR3 sequence (DNA): TGTGCCAGCAGTTTAGCGTTGTGGGGTGGCAACATTCAGTACTTC. Translation gives CASSLALWGGNIQYF.

This clonotype appeared many times. In DNA, the CDR3 is TGTGCCAGCAGTTTCACTAGGGGCACAGATACGCAGTATTTT. Translation: CASSFTRGTDTQYF. This chain connects TRBV12-3 or TRBV12-4 to TRBJ2-3, with a possible D match to TRBD2 (5 bases). This CDR3 has 14 amino acids. Deletions cut 3 bases from V and 1 base from J, with 8 bases between.

The chain links TRBV7-9 to TRBJ2-7, with D possibly being TRBD1 (6 bases). The CDR3 totals 12 residues. V shed 4 bases and J shed 6 bases, with 10 bases lying between them. Germline V gives CDR1 SEHNR, CDR2 FQNEAQ (reference sequence). In nucleotides, the CDR3 is TGTGCCAGCAGCTCCAGACAGGCCGAGCAGTACTTC. It is translated as CASSSRQAEQYF.

V is TRBV20-1 and J is TRBJ1-2, with a possible D match to TRBD1 (5 bases). Trimming removed 5 bases from V and 4 bases from J, with 14 bases in between. Per germline, CDR1 DFQATT and CDR2 SNEGSKA (reference sequence). The CDR3 sequence is 13 residues long. This CDR3 reads CSAWPGGTYGYTF. In DNA form, the CDR3 reads TGCAGTGCTTGGCCGGGGGGTACCTATGGCTACACCTTC.

This chain joins TRBV4-2 and TRBJ2-5, with TRBD2 matching over 9 bases. CDR3 length equals 18 residues. The germline V gene encodes CDR1 LGHNA and CDR2 YNFKEQ. V gave up 0 bases and J gave up 1 base; unmatched junction bases: 9. CDR3 in amino acids: CASSQDLAAGGPQETQYF. CDR3 DNA sequence: TGTGCCAGCAGCCAAGATTTAGCAGCGGGAGGACCCCAAGAGACCCAGTACTTC.

This clonotype was counted only a few times. The CDR3 here is CASSLDLYGTGDTEAFF. CDR3 bases: TGTGCCAGCAGCTTGGACCTGTATGGGACAGGGGACACTGAAGCTTTCTTT. The chain employs TRBV5-6 and TRBJ1-1; TRBD1 agrees at 10 bases. Germline-derived CDR1 and CDR2 are SGHDT and YYEEEE. J was trimmed by 3 bases and V by 0 bases; bases with no gene match: 8. This CDR3 comprises 17 residues.

This clonotype was seen at least ten times. The chain joins TRBV11-2 to TRBJ2-1, with 7 bases fitting TRBD2. Losses at the gene ends were 3 bases for V and 4 bases for J; bases not matched to a gene: 3. Germline lookup yields CDR1 SGHAT and CDR2 FQNNGV. The CDR3 loop spans 14 amino acids. The CDR3 is CASSFGTTYNEQFF. The DNA for the CDR3 is TGTGCCAGCAGCTTTGGGACTACATACAATGAGCAGTTCTTC.

The chain combines TRBV27 with TRBJ1-4; D gene ambiguous. Germline-derived CDR1 and CDR2 are MNHEY and SMNVEV (reference sequence). The CDR3 is 14 amino acids. Deletions cut 7 bases from V and 0 bases from J, with 9 bases between. The CDR3 is CASMGSATNEKLFF. The CDR3 region has the DNA TGTGCCAGCATGGGGAGCGCAACTAATGAAAAACTGTTTTTT.

The chain combines TRBV5-1 with TRBJ2-7; 13 bases are a match to TRBD2. V was pared by 0 bases and J by 4 bases, with 4 bases of the junction left unmatched. This CDR3 has 16 amino acids. Germline CDR1 SGHRS, CDR2 YFSETQ. CDR3 sequence: CASSLALAGGPYEQYF. CDR3 nucleotides: TGCGCCAGCAGCTTGGCACTAGCGGGAGGGCCGTACGAGCAGTACTTC.